This entry concerns a single T cell receptor beta chain. This clone was seen a single time. The antigen it binds to is not known. Base quality data are lacking; no much larger clone is found one base away. The method behind the library was the immunoSEQ multiplex PCR assay. A mixture of 60 forward primers for TCR Vbeta segments and 13 reverse primers for TCR Jbeta segments was used in the multiplex PCR. A multiplex PCR assay on genomic DNA amplified the CDR3 region of rearranged TCR beta genes. On the Illumina HiSeq System, the amplified TCR beta libraries were sequenced as 87-base-pair reads. The original pipeline was this. A later analysis tallied around 82 million unique TCR beta chains across the 700 or so repertoires, and around 12 million of those chains were shared by two or more donors. Raw reads were error-corrected and collapsed into unique sequences with a nearest-neighbor algorithm that merged closely related sequences to remove PCR and sequencing errors. Alignment of CDR3 sequences to IMGT reference sequences was used to assign V, D and J gene segments. For a sequence to be retained, a match of at least six nucleotides to both a V gene segment and a J gene segment was required. A rearrangement counted as productive if the CDR3 had no stop codons and remained in frame with V and J, and every other rearrangement counted as non-productive. Following IMGT convention, CDR3 was defined as the stretch from the second conserved V-encoded cysteine up to the conserved J-encoded phenylalanine. Sequences without an unambiguous match to a single V gene segment were excluded from the earlier analysis of about 630 of the donors. In an earlier analysis of approximately 560 of the donors, a V segment was called functional when productive rearrangements were above 56.7%, and segregating when the standard deviation between donors exceeded 5%. A statistical classification framework was developed to diagnose cytomegalovirus status using the catalog of TCR beta chain sequences. A later analysis assigned V and J genes by comparing TCR nucleotide sequences with IMGT/GENE-DB human TR gene sequences. In a later analysis, CDR3 sequences and most-parsimonious VDJ recombination scenarios were assigned using the TCRdist pipeline. In a later analysis, every TCR beta chain was defined by the combination of its CDR3 amino acid sequence and its V-gene family, and reads without a unique V-gene family were dropped. In a later analysis, nearly 600 highly shared, low-generation-probability nucleotide sequences were removed to address suspected cross-contamination and a sequencing artifact. In a later analysis, a clonal expansion index was calculated for each public chain from normalized within-repertoire ranks of inferred template counts. A later analysis computed generation probabilities with a VDJ recombination model fitted to out-of-frame rearrangements, and checked the results against IGoR. In a later analysis, TCR-TCR, TCR-HLA and TCR-CMV co-occurrence was scored with hypergeometric tests, and a repertoire-size bias correction was applied to TCR pairs. A later analysis estimated false discovery rates by permuting HLA or CMV assignments 20 times. A later analysis grouped co-occurring TCRs with DBSCAN, adding TCRdist sequence similarity when clustering within HLA-allele-positive subsets. Co-occurrence clustering excluded repertoires with fewer than 30,000 or more than 120,000 public chains, plus five with anomalous nucleotide sharing. This immuneACCESS table, as held by TCRdb, lists in-frame sequences with V and J called but not all clones. Of the missing ones, under half trace to an unresolved V gene in checked studies; the others have no known cause. The D gene and trimming were derived from the DNA, and the V and J assignments and clone size from that table. The sample table contains 150,000 to 200,000 clones; only one count was recorded for roughly 79% of them. The top ten clonotypes cover 1.5% to 2% of the sample.

In total, fewer than 750 healthy bone marrow donors made up the cohort. Cohort members were all nominally healthy when sampled, although unrecorded immune exposures were likely present. The donor was CMV seronegative and was included in the group of about 400 seronegative cohort members. Each donor provided a peripheral blood sample, and peripheral blood mononuclear cells were used for TCR beta sequencing. The Qiagen DNeasy Blood Extraction Kit was used to extract genomic DNA from the blood cell samples. The sample comes from a study of cytomegalovirus exposure and HLA in healthy donors (dated by TCRdb to 2016 to 2017). About the investigation overall: An earlier analysis of around 600 of the donors reported more than 250 Gb of sequence data and some 120 million unique TCR beta sequences from about 200 million T cells. In a later genetic analysis, genome-wide SNP genotypes for about 55% of the 666 donors were used, and that subset was treated as a discovery cohort. All discovery cohort repertoires had been generated using a single sequencing platform. The T cell repertoires of around 730 subjects were profiled by immunosequencing and related to cytomegalovirus serostatus. The study was designed to test whether signatures of past pathogen exposure could be identified by cataloging public T cell receptors. Donor age, sex, ethnicity and CMV serostatus were collected together with the repertoire data. Along with the approximately 700-subject first cohort, a separate validation cohort of over a hundred different subjects was used. An early release covering just under 650 HLA-typed donors comprised about 310 gigabases of sequencing data and around 86 million unique TCR sequences. Rather than using new phenotypic data, the later analysis identified candidate immune exposures from TCR beta sequences and from how often those sequences occurred across donors. The number of donors typed differed by locus, with about 620-630 for A, B, C, DRB1 and DQB1, over 500 for DQA1, 606 for DPA1, and some 440 for DPB1. HLA typing covered class I and class II loci at four-digit resolution. A later analysis re-examined previously published TCR beta repertoires from about 670 donors and added high-resolution HLA genotyping to investigate patterns of TCR occurrence. To predict cytomegalovirus infection status, the study combined high-throughput TCR immunosequencing, statistical association of individual TCRs with disease status, and machine learning. Because of strong linkage in the cohort, roughly five DR-DQ haplotypes were treated as single units for association and clustering. The genetic ancestry cluster associated with self-reported Caucasian donors included approximately 85% of the 398 genotyped donors. Among a few hundred genotyped donors of the cohort, an average of roughly 240,000 unique TCR beta nucleotide sequences were sequenced per donor, approximately 20% of them non-productive. An earlier analysis of approximately 630 of the donors applied high-throughput TCR beta sequencing to assess whether each TCR beta V gene segment acted as functional or pseudogenic.

Beyond this particular receptor, the publication reports: A group of highly shared sequence variants was considered likely to be a technical artifact of the sequencing pipeline. A further reported finding was that TCR beta sequences accurately predicted the HLA-A and HLA-B alleles for most subjects in the first cohort. Roughly uniform sequencing depth across donors was assumed in presence/absence analyses, although this assumption may not hold. In vitro tests confirmed that a few of the cytomegalovirus-associated TCR beta chains recognize cytomegalovirus antigens. The cohort was sequenced for TCR beta chains only, and without alpha or paired-chain data the features that could be detected were limited. An association between a missense DCLRE1C variant and V-gene and J-gene trimming of TCR beta chains was found in a later genetic analysis and replicated in an independent cohort. The authors suggested that the approach could potentially be generalized to other disease states and immunological phenotypes. A later analysis found that HLA-associated TCR beta chains were more clonally expanded and had lower generation probabilities than equally common non-associated chains. Most CMV-associated TCR beta chains appeared to be HLA-restricted in a later analysis, and the HLA associations seemed to be driven largely by CMV exposure. Broadly in line with IMGT annotations, most TCR beta V segments showed up in productive rearrangements about 90% or about 30% of the time in an earlier analysis of several hundred of the donors. In both the original and validation cohorts, the classifier was reported to diagnose cytomegalovirus status with high specificity and sensitivity. Immune exposure information for the cohort was limited to CMV serostatus. Strong co-occurrence of HLA alleles, especially DR and DQ, made assigning TCR associations to individual alleles difficult. A total of 164 TCR beta chains were listed by the study as associated with cytomegalovirus. In a later genetic analysis, fewer N-insertions in productive TCRs were reported among donors in an Asian-associated ancestry cluster than the roughly 640-donor mean. A later analysis associated 17,000 or so TCR beta sequences with specific HLA alleles at a false discovery rate of 0.05. Linkage disequilibrium might explain the correlated functional status among segregating V segments, but an unknown experimental factor could not be ruled out. HLA typing was unavailable for some donors at each locus, so association tests used only the typed subset. A later analysis found that TCR association rates varied across HLA loci, with DRB1 alleles showing the most associated TCRs and HLA-C alleles the fewest. While some public TCRs were present in many individuals, most TCR sequences turned up only very rarely across donors. Because counts were too low, roughly 17 rarely observed V segments, including chromosome 9 orphons, were left out of the earlier analysis of 500 to 650 of the donors. A later analysis reported that several top co-occurrence clusters appeared linked to parvovirus B19, influenza, CMV and Epstein-Barr virus.

Sequencing used PBMCs. This clonotype originated in a man aged 30 to 39 in good health and CMV-seronegative.

The nucleotide sequence is given as TGTGCCAGCAGCTTAGATCCAGGGATGAACACTGAAGCTTTCTTT. The encoded protein is CASSLDPGMNTEAFF. The chain is assembled from TRBV11-1 and TRBJ1-1; a weak D assignment points to TRBD1 (5 bases agree). V lost 1 base and J lost 0 bases; the stretch between them is 9 bases long. CDR1 and CDR2 were assigned from the germline V gene (reference sequence) as SGHAT and FQDESV. The CDR3 runs 15 residues from the cysteine to the phenylalanine. The read is trimmed to its CDR3 DNA, 45 bases read in frame from base 1.